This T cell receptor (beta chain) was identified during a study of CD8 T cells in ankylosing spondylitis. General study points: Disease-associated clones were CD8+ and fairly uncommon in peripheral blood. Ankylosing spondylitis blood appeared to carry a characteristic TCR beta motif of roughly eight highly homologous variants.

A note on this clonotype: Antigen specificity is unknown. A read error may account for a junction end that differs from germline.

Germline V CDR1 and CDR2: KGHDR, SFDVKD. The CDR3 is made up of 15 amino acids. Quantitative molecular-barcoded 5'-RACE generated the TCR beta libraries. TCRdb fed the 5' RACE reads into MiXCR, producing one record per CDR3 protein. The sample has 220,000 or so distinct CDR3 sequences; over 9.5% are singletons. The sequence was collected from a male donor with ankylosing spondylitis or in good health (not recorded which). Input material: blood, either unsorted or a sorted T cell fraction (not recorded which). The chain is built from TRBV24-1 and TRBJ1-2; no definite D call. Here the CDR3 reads CATRDGRSPNYGYTF. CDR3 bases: TGTGCCACCCGTGACGGACGGAGCCCTAACTATGGCTACACCTTC.